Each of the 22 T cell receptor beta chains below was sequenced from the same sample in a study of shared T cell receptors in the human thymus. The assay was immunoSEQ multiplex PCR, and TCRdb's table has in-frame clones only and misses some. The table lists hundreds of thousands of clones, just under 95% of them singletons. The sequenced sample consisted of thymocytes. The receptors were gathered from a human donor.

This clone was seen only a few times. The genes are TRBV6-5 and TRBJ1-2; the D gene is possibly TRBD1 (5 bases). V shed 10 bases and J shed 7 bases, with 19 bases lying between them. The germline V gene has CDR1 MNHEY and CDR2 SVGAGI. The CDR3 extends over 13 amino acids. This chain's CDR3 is CAILTAGGPGYTF. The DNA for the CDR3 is TGTGCCATCCTTACCGCGGGGGGTCCTGGCTACACCTTC.

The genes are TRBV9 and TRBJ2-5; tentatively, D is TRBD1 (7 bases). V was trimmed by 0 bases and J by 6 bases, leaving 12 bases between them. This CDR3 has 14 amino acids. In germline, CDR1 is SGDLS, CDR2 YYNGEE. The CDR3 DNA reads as TGTGCCAGCAGCGTAGGAGGAGGGGGCAAGACCCAGTACTTC. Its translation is CASSVGGGGKTQYF.

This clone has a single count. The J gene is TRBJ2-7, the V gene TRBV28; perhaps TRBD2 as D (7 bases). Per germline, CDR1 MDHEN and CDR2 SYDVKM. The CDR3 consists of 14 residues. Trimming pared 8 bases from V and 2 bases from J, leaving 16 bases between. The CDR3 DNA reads TGTGCCAGCCTTGGCGGGGGCGCTCCCTACGAGCAGTACTTC. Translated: CASLGGGAPYEQYF.

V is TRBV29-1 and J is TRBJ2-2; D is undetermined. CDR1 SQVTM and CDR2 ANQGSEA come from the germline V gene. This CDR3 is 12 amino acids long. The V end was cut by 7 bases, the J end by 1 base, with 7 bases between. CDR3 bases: TGCAGCGCAATCAGGAACACCGGGGAGCTGTTTTTT. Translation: CSAIRNTGELFF.

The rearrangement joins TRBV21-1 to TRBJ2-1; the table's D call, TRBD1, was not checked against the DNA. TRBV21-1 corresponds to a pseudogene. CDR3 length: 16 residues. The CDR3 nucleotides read TGTGCCAGCAGCAAAGCGCAAGGGACAGTCGGGGGTGAGCAGTTCTTC. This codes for CASSKAQGTVGGEQFF.

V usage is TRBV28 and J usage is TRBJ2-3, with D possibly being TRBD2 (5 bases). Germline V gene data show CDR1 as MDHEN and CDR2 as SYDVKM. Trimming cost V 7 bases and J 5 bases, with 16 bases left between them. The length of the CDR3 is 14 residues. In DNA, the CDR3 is TGTGCCAGCACGGAGGCGAGGGTCGAAGATACGCAGTATTTT. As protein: CASTEARVEDTQYF.

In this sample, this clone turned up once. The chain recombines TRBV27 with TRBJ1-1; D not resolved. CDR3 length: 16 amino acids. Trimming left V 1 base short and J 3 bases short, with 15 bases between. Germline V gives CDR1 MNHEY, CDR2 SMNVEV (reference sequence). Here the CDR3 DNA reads TGTGCCAGCAGTTTATACCCCGCCGGAGGAGACACTGAAGCTTTCTTT. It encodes CASSLYPAGGDTEAFF.

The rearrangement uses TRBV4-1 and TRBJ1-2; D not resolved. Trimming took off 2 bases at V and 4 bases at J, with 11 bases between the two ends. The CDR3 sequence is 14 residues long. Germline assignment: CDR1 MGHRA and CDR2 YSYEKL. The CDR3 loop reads CASSQRREGYGYTF. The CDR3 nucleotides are TGCGCCAGCAGCCAAAGGAGGGAGGGCTATGGCTACACCTTC.

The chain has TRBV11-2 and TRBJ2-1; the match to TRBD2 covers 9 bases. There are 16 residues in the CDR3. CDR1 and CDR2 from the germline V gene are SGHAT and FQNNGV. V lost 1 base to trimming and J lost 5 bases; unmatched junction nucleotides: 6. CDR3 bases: TGTGCCAGCAGCTTAGGACGCGGGAGGGCCGACAATGAGCAGTTCTTC. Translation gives CASSLGRGRADNEQFF.

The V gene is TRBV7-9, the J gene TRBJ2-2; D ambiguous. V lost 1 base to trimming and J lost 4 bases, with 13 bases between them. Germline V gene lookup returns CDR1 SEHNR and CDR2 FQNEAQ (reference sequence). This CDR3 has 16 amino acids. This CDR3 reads CASSLEGTGSTGELFF. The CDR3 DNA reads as TGTGCCAGCAGCTTAGAAGGAACCGGTAGCACCGGGGAGCTGTTTTTT.

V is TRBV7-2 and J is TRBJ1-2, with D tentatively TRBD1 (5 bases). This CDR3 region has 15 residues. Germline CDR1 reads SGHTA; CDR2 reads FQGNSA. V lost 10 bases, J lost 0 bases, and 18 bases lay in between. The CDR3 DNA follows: TGTGCCACCCGATGGAGGGCAGGGTCTAACTATGGCTACACCTTC. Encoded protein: CATRWRAGSNYGYTF.

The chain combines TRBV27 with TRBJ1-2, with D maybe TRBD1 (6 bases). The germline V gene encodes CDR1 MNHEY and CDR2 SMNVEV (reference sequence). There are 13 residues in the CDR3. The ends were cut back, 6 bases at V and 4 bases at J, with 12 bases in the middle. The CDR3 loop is CASSGTGRYGYTF. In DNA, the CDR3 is TGTGCCAGCAGCGGTACAGGGCGCTATGGCTACACCTTC.

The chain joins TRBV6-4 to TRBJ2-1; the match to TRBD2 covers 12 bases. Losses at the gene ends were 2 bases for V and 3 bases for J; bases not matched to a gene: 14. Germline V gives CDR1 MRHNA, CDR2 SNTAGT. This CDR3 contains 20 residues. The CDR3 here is CASSDNGTSGRPPGYNEQFF. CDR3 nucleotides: TGTGCCAGCAGTGACAACGGCACTAGCGGGAGGCCCCCAGGCTACAATGAGCAGTTCTTC.

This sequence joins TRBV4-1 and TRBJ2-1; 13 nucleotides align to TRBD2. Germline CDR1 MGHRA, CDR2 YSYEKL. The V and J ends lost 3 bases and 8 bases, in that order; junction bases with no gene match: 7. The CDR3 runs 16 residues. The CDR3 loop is CASSQAGLAGYHEQFF. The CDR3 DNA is TGCGCCAGCAGCCAGGCGGGACTAGCGGGATACCATGAGCAGTTCTTC.

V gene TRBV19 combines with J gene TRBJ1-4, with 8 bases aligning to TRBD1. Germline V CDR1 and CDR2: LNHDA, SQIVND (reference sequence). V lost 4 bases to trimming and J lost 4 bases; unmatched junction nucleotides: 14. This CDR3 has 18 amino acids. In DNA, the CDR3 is TGTGCCAGTAGTAAGTCCCGGAAACCCGGGACAGGTAATGAAAAACTGTTTTTT. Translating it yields CASSKSRKPGTGNEKLFF.

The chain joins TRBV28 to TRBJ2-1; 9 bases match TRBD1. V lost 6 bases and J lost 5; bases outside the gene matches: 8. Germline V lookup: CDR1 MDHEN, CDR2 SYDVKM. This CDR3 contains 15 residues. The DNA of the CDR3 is TGTGCCAGCAGGGGGGACAGGGAGGACCACAATGAGCAGTTCTTC. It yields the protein CASRGDREDHNEQFF. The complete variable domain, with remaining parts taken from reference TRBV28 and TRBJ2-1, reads DVKVTQSSRYLVKRTGEKVFLECVQDMDHENMFWYRQDPGLGLRLIYFSYDVKMKEKGDIPEGYSVSREKKERFSLILESASTNQTSMYLCASRGDREDHNEQFFGPGTRLTVL.

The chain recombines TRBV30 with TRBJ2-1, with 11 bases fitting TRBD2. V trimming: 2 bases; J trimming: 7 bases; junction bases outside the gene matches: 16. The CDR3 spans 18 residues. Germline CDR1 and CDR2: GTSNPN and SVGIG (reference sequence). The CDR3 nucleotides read TGTGCCTGGAGTCCGTACGATATAGCGGGAGGGCCAGGGAATGAGCAGTTCTTC. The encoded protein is CAWSPYDIAGGPGNEQFF. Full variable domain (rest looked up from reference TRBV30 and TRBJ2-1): SQTIHQWPATLVQPVGSPLSLECTVEGTSNPNLYWYRQAAGRGLQLLFYSVGIGQISSEVPQNLSASRPQDRQFILSSKKLLLSDSGFYLCAWSPYDIAGGPGNEQFFGPGTRLTVL.

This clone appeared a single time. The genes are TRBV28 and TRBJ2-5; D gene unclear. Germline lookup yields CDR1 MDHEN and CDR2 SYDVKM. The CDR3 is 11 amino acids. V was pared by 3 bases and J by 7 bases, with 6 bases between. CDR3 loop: CASSFWVTQYF. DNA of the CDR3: TGTGCCAGCAGTTTCTGGGTGACCCAGTACTTC.

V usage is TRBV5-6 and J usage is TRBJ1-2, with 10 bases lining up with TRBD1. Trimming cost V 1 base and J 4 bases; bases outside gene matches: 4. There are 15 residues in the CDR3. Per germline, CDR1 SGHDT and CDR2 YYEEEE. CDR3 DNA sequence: TGTGCCAGCAGCTTGAGGGACAGGGGAGGCTATGGCTACACCTTC. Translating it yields CASSLRDRGGYGYTF. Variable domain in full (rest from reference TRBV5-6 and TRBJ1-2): DAGVTQSPTHLIKTRGQQVTLRCSPKSGHDTVSWYQQALGQGPQFIFQYYEEEERQRGNFPDRFSGHQFPNYSSELNVNALLLGDSALYLCASSLRDRGGYGYTFGSGTRLTVV.

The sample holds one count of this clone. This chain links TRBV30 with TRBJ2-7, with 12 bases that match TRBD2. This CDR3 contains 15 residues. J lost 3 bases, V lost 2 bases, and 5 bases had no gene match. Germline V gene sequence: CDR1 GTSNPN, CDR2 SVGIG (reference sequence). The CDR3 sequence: CAWSQRTSGNYEQYF. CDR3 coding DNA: TGTGCCTGGAGTCAAAGGACTAGCGGGAACTACGAGCAGTACTTC.

CDR3: CASSYGGRITYEQYF. Here the CDR3 DNA reads TGTGCCAGCAGTTACGGGGGCAGAATAACCTACGAGCAGTACTTC. The chain uses TRBV27 and TRBJ2-7, with D possibly being TRBD1 or TRBD2 (6 bases each). V was pared by 4 bases and J by 2 bases, with 15 bases between. The CDR3 spans 15 residues. Germline loops: CDR1 MNHEY, CDR2 SMNVEV (reference sequence).

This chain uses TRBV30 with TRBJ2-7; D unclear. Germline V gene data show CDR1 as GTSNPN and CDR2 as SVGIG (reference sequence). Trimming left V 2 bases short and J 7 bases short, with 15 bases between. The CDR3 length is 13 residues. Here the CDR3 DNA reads TGTGCCTGGAGTCGTGAAAGGGCAGGTGAGCAGTACTTC. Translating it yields CAWSRERAGEQYF.